The source of this TCR beta chain is a study of blood T cell repertoires in COVID-19. This clone is a singleton in its sample. The CDR3 totals 14 residues. V gave up 5 bases and J gave up 0 bases, with 11 bases separating them. The V gene's germline CDR1 is SGHTA and CDR2 FQGNSA. TCRdb's copy holds only in-frame clones and misses some; the assay was immunoSEQ multiplex PCR. In the table there are 150,000 to 200,000 clones, more than 85% of which are singletons. The chain carries TRBV7-2 and TRBJ2-7; D perhaps matches TRBD1 (6 bases). Sequencing input: peripheral blood. The clonotype originates from a man in his 70s with active or convalescent COVID-19. The CDR3 spells CASSPTGSSYEQYF. CDR3 nucleotides: TGTGCCAGCAGCCCGACAGGTTCCTCCTACGAGCAGTACTTC.